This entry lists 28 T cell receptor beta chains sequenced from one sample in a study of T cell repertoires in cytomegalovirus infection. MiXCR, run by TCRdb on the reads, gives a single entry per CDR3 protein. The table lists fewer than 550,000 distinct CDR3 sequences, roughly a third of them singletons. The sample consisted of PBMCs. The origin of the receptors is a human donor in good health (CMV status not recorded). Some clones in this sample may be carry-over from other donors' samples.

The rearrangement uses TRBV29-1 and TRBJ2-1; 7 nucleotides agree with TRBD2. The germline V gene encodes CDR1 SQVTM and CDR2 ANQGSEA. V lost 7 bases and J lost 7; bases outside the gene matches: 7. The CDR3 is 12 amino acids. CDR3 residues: CSAGGGRNEQFF. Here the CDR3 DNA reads TGCAGCGCTGGGGGGGGGAGGAATGAGCAGTTCTTC.

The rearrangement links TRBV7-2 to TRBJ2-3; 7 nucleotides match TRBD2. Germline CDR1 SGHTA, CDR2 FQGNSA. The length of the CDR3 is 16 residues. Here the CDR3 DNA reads TGTTCCACCAGCCACGAACGGACTAGACGCACAGATACGCAGTATTTT. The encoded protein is CSTSHERTRRTDTQYF.

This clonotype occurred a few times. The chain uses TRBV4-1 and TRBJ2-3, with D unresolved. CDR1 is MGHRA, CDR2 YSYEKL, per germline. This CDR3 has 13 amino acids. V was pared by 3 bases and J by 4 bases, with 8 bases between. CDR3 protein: CASSQPFPDTQYF. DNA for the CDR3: TGCGCCAGCAGCCAGCCGTTCCCAGATACGCAGTATTTT.

The CDR3 bases are TGTGCCAGCAGCTTACCGGGGTTCCGTTCACCCCTCCACTTT. Encoded protein: CASSLPGFRSPLHF. The chain is built from TRBV7-9 and TRBJ1-6; D ambiguous. In germline, CDR1 is SEHNR, CDR2 FQNEAQ (reference sequence). This CDR3 spans 14 amino acids. V was pared by 2 bases and J by 9 bases, with 11 bases between. The variable domain in full, with the rest retrieved from reference TRBV7-9 and TRBJ1-6, is DTGVSQNPRHKITKRGQNVTFRCDPISEHNRLYWYRQTLGQGPEFLTYFQNEAQLEKSRLLSDRFSAERPKGSFSTLEIQRTEQGDSAMYLCASSLPGFRSPLHFGNGTRLTVT.

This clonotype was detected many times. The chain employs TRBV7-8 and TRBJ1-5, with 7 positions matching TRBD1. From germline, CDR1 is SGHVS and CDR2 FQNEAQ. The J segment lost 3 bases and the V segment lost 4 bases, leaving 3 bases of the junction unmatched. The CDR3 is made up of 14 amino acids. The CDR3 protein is CASSSGQFNQPQHF. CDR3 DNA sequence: TGTGCCAGCAGCTCGGGACAGTTCAATCAGCCCCAGCATTTT.

CDR3 nucleotide sequence: TGTGCCAGCAGTGATGATAGTTTCTACAATGAGCAGTTCTTC. This sequence encodes CASSDDSFYNEQFF. V usage is TRBV2 and J usage is TRBJ2-1; D gene ambiguous. Germline V gene sequence: CDR1 SNHLY, CDR2 FYNNEI. The V gene lost 3 bases and the J gene lost 3 bases, with 9 bases spanning the gap. This CDR3 is built from 14 residues.

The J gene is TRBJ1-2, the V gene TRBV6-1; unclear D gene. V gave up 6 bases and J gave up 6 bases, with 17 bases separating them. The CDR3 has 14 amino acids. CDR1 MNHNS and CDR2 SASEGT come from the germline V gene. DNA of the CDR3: TGTGCCAGCAGCCGCACGGGGTTAGAGGATGGCTACACCTTC. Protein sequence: CASSRTGLEDGYTF.

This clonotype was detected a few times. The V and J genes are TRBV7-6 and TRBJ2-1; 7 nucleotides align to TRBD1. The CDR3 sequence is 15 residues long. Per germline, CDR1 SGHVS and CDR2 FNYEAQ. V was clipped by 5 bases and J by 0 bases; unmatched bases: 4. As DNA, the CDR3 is TGTGCCAGCAGCCGAGAGGGGGCCTCCTACAATGAGCAGTTCTTC. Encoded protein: CASSREGASYNEQFF. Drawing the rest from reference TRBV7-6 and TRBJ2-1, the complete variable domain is GAGVSQSPRYKVTKRGQDVALRCDPISGHVSLYWYRQALGQGPEFLTYFNYEAQQDKSGLPNDRFSAERPEGSISTLTIQRTEQRDSAMYRCASSREGASYNEQFFGPGTRLTVL.

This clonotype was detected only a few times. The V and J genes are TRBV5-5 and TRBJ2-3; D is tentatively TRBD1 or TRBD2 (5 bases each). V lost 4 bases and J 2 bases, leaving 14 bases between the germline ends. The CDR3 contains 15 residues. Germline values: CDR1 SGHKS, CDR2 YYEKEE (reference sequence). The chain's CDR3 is CASSVGRTFTDTQYF. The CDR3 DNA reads TGTGCCAGCAGCGTGGGACGGACGTTCACAGATACGCAGTATTTT.

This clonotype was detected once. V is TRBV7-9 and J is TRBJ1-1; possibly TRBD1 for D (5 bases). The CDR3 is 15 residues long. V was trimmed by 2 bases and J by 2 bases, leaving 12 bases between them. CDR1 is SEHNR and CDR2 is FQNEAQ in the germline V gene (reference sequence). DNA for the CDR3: TGTGCCAGCAGCTTATGGGACCTCTTAAACACTGAAGCTTTCTTT. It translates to CASSLWDLLNTEAFF. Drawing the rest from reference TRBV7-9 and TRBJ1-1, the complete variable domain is DTGVSQNPRHKITKRGQNVTFRCDPISEHNRLYWYRQTLGQGPEFLTYFQNEAQLEKSRLLSDRFSAERPKGSFSTLEIQRTEQGDSAMYLCASSLWDLLNTEAFFGQGTRLTVV.

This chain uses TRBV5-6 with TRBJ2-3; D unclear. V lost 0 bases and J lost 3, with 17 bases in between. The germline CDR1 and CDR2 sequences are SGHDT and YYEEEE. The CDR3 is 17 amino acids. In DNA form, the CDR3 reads TGTGCCAGCAGCTTGGGACCGTTCGACCTGCGGACAGATACGCAGTATTTT. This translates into CASSLGPFDLRTDTQYF.

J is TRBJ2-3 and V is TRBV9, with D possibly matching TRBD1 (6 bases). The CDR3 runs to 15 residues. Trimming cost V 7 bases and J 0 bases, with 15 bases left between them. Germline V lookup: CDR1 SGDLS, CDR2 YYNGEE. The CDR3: CASATRDTSTDTQYF. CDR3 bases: TGTGCCAGCGCTACCCGGGACACCAGCACAGATACGCAGTATTTT.

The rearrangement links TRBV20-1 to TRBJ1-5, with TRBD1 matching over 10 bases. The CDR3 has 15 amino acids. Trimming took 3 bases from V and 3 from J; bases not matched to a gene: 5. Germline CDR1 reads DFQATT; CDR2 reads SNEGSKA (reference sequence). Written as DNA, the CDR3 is TGCAGTGCTAGTGCGGGACAGGGGAACAATCAGCCCCAGCATTTT. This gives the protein CSASAGQGNNQPQHF.

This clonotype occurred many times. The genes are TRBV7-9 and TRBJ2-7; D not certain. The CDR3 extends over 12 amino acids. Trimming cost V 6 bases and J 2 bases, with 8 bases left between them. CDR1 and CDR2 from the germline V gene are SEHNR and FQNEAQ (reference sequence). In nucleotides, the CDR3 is TGTGCCAGCAGTCGCAGGACCTACGAGCAGTACTTC. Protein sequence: CASSRRTYEQYF.

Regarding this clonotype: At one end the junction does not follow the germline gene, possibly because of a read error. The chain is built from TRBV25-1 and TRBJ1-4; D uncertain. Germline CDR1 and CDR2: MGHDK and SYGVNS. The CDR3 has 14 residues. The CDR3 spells CAISDMGSNEKLFF. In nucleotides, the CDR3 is TGTGCCATCAGTGATATGGGGTCTAATGAAAAACTGTTTTTT. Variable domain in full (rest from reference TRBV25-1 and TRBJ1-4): EADIYQTPRYLVIGTGKKITLECSQTMGHDKMYWYQQDPGMELHLIHYSYGVNSTEKGDLSSESTVSRIRTEHFPLTLESARPSHTSQYLCAISDMGSNEKLFFGSGTQLSVL.

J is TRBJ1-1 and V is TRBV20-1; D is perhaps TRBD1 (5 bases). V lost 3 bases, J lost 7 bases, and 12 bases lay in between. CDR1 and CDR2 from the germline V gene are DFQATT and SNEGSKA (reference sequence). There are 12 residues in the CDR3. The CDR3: CSASTGVGEAFF. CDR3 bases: TGCAGTGCTAGCACGGGGGTCGGTGAAGCTTTCTTT.

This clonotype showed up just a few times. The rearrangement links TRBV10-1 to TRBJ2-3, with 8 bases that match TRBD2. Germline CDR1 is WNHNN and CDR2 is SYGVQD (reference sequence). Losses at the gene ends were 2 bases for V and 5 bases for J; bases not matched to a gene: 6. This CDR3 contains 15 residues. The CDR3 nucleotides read TGCGCCAGCAGTGAGGCGGGGACTAGACAAGATACGCAGTATTTT. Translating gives CASSEAGTRQDTQYF.

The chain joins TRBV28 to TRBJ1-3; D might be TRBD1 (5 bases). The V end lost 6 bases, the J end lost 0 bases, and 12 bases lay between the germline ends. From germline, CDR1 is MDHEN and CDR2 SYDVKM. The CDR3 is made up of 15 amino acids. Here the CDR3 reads CASSDGAVSGNTIYF. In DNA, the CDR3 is TGTGCCAGCAGCGATGGGGCAGTCTCTGGAAACACCATATATTTT.

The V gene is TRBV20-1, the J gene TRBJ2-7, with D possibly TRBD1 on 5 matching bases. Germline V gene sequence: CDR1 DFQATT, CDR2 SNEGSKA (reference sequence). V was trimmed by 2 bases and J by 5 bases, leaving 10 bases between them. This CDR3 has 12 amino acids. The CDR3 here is CSARNPGHEQYF. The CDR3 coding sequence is TGCAGTGCTAGAAACCCAGGGCACGAGCAGTACTTC.

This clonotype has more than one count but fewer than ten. The CDR3 is CSARSLQGAHEKLFF. In DNA, the CDR3 is TGCAGTGCTAGAAGCCTACAGGGGGCGCATGAAAAACTGTTTTTT. The chain combines TRBV20-1 with TRBJ1-4; 9 bases are a match to TRBD1. This CDR3 spans 15 amino acids. J lost 6 bases, V lost 2 bases, and 7 bases had no gene match. Germline CDR1 and CDR2: DFQATT and SNEGSKA (reference sequence).

CDR3: CASAWDRVNTEAFF. The DNA of the CDR3 is TGTGCCAGTGCATGGGACAGGGTGAACACTGAAGCTTTCTTT. V is TRBV19 and J is TRBJ1-1, with 9 nucleotides matching TRBD1. This CDR3 has 14 amino acids. With V trimmed by 8 bases and J by 0 bases, 4 bases remained unmatched. Germline CDR1 is LNHDA and CDR2 is SQIVND (reference sequence). Looking up the rest from reference TRBV19 and TRBJ1-1 gives the full variable domain: DGGITQSPKYLFRKEGQNVTLSCEQNLNHDAMYWYRQDPGQGLRLIYYSQIVNDFQKGDIAEGYSVSREKKESFPLTVTSAQKNPTAFYLCASAWDRVNTEAFFGQGTRLTVV.

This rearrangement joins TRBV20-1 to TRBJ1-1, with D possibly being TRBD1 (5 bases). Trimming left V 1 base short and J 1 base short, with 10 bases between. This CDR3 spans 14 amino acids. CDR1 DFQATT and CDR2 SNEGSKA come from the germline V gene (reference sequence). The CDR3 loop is CSARVGTGNTEAFF. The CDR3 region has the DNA TGCAGTGCTAGAGTCGGGACGGGGAACACTGAAGCTTTCTTT.

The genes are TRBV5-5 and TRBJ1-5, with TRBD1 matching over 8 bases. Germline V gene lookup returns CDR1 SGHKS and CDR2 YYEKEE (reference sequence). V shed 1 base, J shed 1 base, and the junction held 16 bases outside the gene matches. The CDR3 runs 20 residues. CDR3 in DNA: TGTGCCAGCAGCTTGCGGGAGGTTAGGACAGGGTCGGCGAGCAATCAGCCCCAGCATTTT. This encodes CASSLREVRTGSASNQPQHF.

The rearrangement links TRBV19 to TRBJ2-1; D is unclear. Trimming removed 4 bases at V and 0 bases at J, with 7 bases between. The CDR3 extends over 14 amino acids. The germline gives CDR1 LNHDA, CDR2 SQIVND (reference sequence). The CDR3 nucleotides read TGTGCCAGTAGTACCCGTCACTCCTACAATGAGCAGTTCTTC. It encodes CASSTRHSYNEQFF.

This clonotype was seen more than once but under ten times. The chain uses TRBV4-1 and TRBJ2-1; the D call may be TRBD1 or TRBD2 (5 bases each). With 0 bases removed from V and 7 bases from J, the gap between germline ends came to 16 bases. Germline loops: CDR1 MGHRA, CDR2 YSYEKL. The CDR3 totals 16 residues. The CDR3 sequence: CASSQEYGAGRNEQFF. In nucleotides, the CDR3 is TGCGCCAGCAGCCAAGAATACGGGGCGGGCAGGAATGAGCAGTTCTTC.

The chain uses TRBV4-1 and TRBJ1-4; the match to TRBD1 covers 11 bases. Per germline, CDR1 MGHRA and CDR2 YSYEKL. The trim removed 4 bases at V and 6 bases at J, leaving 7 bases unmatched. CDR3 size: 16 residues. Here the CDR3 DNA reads TGCGCCAGCAGCCTCGGACAGGGGGCGATGTATGAAAAACTGTTTTTT. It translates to CASSLGQGAMYEKLFF.

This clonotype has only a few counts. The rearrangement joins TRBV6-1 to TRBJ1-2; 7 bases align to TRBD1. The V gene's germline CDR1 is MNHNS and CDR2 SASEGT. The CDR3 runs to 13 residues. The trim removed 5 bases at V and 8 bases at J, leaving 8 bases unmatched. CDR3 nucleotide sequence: TGTGCCAGCAGTATCAGGGGGAGATCGGGCTACACCTTC. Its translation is CASSIRGRSGYTF.

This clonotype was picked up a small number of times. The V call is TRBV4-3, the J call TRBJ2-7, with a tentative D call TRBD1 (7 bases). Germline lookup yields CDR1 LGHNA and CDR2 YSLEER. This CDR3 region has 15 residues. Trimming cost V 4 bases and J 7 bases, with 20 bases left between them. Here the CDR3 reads CASSPSGGGRDEQYF. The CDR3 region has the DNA TGCGCCAGCAGCCCCAGCGGAGGGGGCAGGGATGAGCAGTACTTC.